This T cell receptor (beta chain) is from a study of T cells in Graves' hyperthyroidism and ophthalmopathy (dated by TCRdb to about 2019). Some background on the complete study: Peripheral blood samples were taken at initial diagnosis, before any treatment was given. To identify distinguishing TCR V-J signatures, a discovery cohort of around 100 patients was used, comprising 40 to 45 with Graves' ophthalmopathy and some 60 with stable Graves' hyperthyroidism. An independent validation cohort of around 20 hyperthyroidism patients and 17 patients who later progressed to ophthalmopathy tested prospective prediction of ophthalmopathy. For training and testing, the 100 patients in the discovery cohort were randomly divided in a 7:3 ratio. In more than 5 Graves' hyperthyroidism patients, the study also compared T-cell repertoires from thyroid tissue with T-cell repertoires from blood. After sampling, hyperthyroidism patients received methimazole starting at 30 mg daily, and ophthalmopathy patients received high-dose intravenous methylprednisolone. According to the paper, TCR Vbeta CDR3 sequencing was carried out on 135 peripheral blood samples, which came from more than 40 ophthalmopathy, about 75 hyperthyroidism and approximately 17 progressor patients.

Overall study outcomes, separate from this receptor: In validation, progression to ophthalmopathy was predicted by the model with 70.59% sensitivity and roughly 72% specificity, a median of around 5.9 months before onset. No statistical method was used to fix the sample size in advance, and group allocation was not hidden from the investigators. Ophthalmopathy was separated from stable hyperthyroidism by a 13 V-J signature model, with 85% to 90% sensitivity and 81% to 83% specificity obtained in cross-validation and 80%/75% obtained in testing. Most expanded thyroid clonotypes (frequency above 0.001) were also detected in blood, a finding suggesting that blood repertoires may reflect thyroid immune responses.

Stable Graves' hyperthyroidism was defined as no progression to ophthalmopathy during 18 months of follow-up. Hyperthyroidism patients were newly diagnosed, with disease duration under 2 months, and aged 18 to 65 years. The study excluded patients with uncontrolled infections, other autoimmune diseases, pregnancy or lactation. Diagnoses relied on clinical symptoms, serum thyroxine and TRAb, thyroid ultrasound and orbital computed tomography. PBMCs were isolated from 10 ml of fresh peripheral blood by Ficoll-Paque density gradient centrifugation. Total RNA was extracted with Trizol reagent, and quality was checked on an Agilent 2100 Bioanalyzer. This clonotype was detected only a few times. The antigen this receptor binds is unknown. Base qualities are not recorded, but no much larger clone differs from it by a single base. Deletion took 3 bases off V and 5 bases off J, with a span of 8 bases between the germline ends. According to the germline V gene (reference sequence), CDR1 reads DFQATT and CDR2 reads SNEGSKA. From the cysteine through the phenylalanine, the CDR3 covers 11 amino acids. Only the CDR3 region is kept as DNA, spanning 33 bases read in frame from base 1.

The TCR beta CDR3 regions were amplified from RNA transcripts. The TCR CDR3 was subjected to a first round of RT-PCR using the HTBI primer set and the Qiagen OneStep RT-PCR kit. The libraries were constructed in a second round of multiplex PCR and then size-selected and purified. Paired-end sequencing of the libraries was performed with 100 bp reads on an Illumina HiSeq2000. In the original analysis: Raw data were processed with SOAPnuke, discarding reads with adapters, uncalled bases, mean Phred below 15, or no exact constant-primer or identifier match. COPE v1.2.5 was used to merge the high-quality paired reads, and each unique nucleotide sequence was defined as a clonotype. MiTCR v1.1 was used to align clonotypes to the IMGT TRBV, TRBD and TRBJ reference segments. Analysis was restricted to V-J combinations with a frequency above 0.0001, which covered approximately 99% of repertoires. The TCS score was defined as F50 (clonal expansion) divided by E x V (chaos), with BLOSUM62-based TCRdist calculated between CDR3 peptides within each V-J. Welch's t-statistics and random forest reduced 514 V-J features to roughly 13, which were used in a naive Bayes classifier (R e1071). Using fastp trimming at Q25 and MiXCR clonotype assembly, TCRdb reanalyzed the public sequencing data and kept in-frame beta chains. For every CDR3 protein sequence, its rows merge into one entry that carries the most common genes and DNA. TCRdb assigned the V and J calls; the authors' analysis was not used. The sample table shows about 360,000 distinct CDR3 sequences, and roughly 25% are seen once. The ten largest clones take up around 67% of the sample.

Sequenced material: blood. This sequence was found in a man aged 50 or older with Graves' hyperthyroidism. The chain is encoded by TRBV20-1 joined to TRBJ2-7, with the D gene too uncertain to name. DNA sequence: TGCAGTGCTAGCCGGGCGGACGAGCAGTACTTC. Its amino acids are CSASRADEQYF.